This T cell receptor beta chain appears in the sequencing data of a study of T cell repertoires in cytomegalovirus infection. In the study overall: Through public TCR beta signatures, both CMV infection and matching HLA type were indicated.

This CDR3 spans 12 amino acids. The V and J ends lost 3 bases and 5 bases respectively, with 8 bases between them. Per germline, CDR1 SEHNR and CDR2 FQNEAQ (reference sequence). With regard to this clonotype: As yet, its antigen is unknown.

TCRdb fed the reads into MiXCR, producing one record per CDR3 protein. This table holds roughly 700,000 distinct CDR3 sequences, around a third found once. This clonotype was obtained from a human donor in good health (CMV status not recorded). Some clones in this sample may be carry-over from other donors' samples. Sequencing was performed on cultured PBMCs, taken from culture after CMV antigen stimulation. The chain uses TRBV7-9 and TRBJ2-7, with D perhaps matching TRBD2 (5 bases). The CDR3, as DNA: TGTGCCAGCAGCTTTGGGAGCAACGAGCAGTACTTC. Translation gives CASSFGSNEQYF.